These T cell receptor beta chains were read from a single sample in a study of T cells in Graves' hyperthyroidism and ophthalmopathy. Using its own MiXCR run on the multiplex PCR reads, TCRdb lists one record per CDR3 protein. Found here are about 660,000 distinct CDR3 sequences, 45% of them singletons; the top ten hold less than 9.5%. Input material: peripheral blood or thyroid tissue (not recorded which). The source is an adult man with Graves' disease, either hyperthyroidism or ophthalmopathy (not recorded which). The CDR3 runs from the conserved cysteine through the conserved F or W. A D gene is named only where the DNA matches it firmly. Clone size is given for some rows only: seen once, a few or many times, or a class if the clone is expanded.

J: TRBJ2-5; D: -; size: few; V: TRBV11-2; DNA: TGTGCCAGCAGCTTAAGCCCCGGGACCCAGTACTTC; CDR3: CASSLSPGTQYF
J: TRBJ2-2; D: -; size: -; V: TRBV20-1; DNA: TGCAGTGCTTCGAGCTTACTTAGGAACACCGGGGAGCTGTTTTTT; CDR3: CSASSLLRNTGELFF
J: TRBJ2-7; D: -; size: -; V: TRBV7-2; DNA: TGTGCCAGCAGCTGGTGGGACGGAAGCTCCTACGAGCAGTACTTC; CDR3: CASSWWDGSSYEQYF
J: TRBJ2-2; D: -; size: many; V: TRBV2; DNA: TGTGCCAGCACCCAACACAGGGCGGACACCGGGGAGCTGTTTTTT; CDR3: CASTQHRADTGELFF
J: TRBJ1-1; D: -; size: many; V: TRBV7-6; DNA: TGTGCCAGCATGGGGGGGCTGGGCACTGAAGCTTTCTTT; CDR3: CASMGGLGTEAFF
J: TRBJ1-5; D: -; size: few; V: TRBV7-9; DNA: TGTGCCAGCAGCTCGGACATCAATCAGCCCCAGCATTTT; CDR3: CASSSDINQPQHF
J: TRBJ1-2; D: -; size: many; V: TRBV15; DNA: TGTGCCACCAGCAGAGAGAGGACAGATATCTATGGCTACACCTTC; CDR3: CATSRERTDIYGYTF
J: TRBJ1-1; D: -; size: few; V: TRBV20-1; DNA: TGCAGTGTTCAGGGTTTTAGGGACACTGAAGCTTTCTTT; CDR3: CSVQGFRDTEAFF
J: TRBJ2-5; D: -; size: -; V: TRBV6-5; DNA: TGTGCCAGCAGAAGCTTTGGCCAAGAGACCCAGTACTTC; CDR3: CASRSFGQETQYF
J: TRBJ1-1; D: -; size: -; V: TRBV10-2; DNA: TGCGCCAGCAGTGAGTCCCGACAGCAGGACACTGAAGCTTTCTTT; CDR3: CASSESRQQDTEAFF
J: TRBJ2-5; D: -; size: -; V: TRBV15; DNA: TGTGCCACCAGCAGAGTTGGACAGAACCAGTACTTC; CDR3: CATSRVGQNQYF
J: TRBJ1-1; D: -; size: few; V: TRBV29-1; DNA: TGCAGCCCTGACGGGAACACTGAAGCTTTCTTT; CDR3: CSPDGNTEAFF
J: TRBJ1-2; D: TRBD1; size: -; V: TRBV19; DNA: TGTGCCAGTAGTCCACAGGGGGCCGGTGGCTACACCTTC; CDR3: CASSPQGAGGYTF
J: TRBJ1-4; D: -; size: -; V: TRBV20-1; DNA: TGCAGTGCTGGACATCAGGGAGTGACTAATGAAAAACTGTTTTTT; CDR3: CSAGHQGVTNEKLFF
J: TRBJ2-5; D: -; size: -; V: TRBV7-9; DNA: TGTGCCAGCAGCGGGATCCAGGAGACACAGTACTTC; CDR3: CASSGIQETQYF
J: TRBJ1-5; D: -; size: many; V: TRBV7-9; DNA: TGTGCCAGCAGCCAAACAGGAAGCAATCAGCCCCAGCATTTT; CDR3: CASSQTGSNQPQHF
J: TRBJ1-5; D: -; size: many; V: TRBV12-3/TRBV12-4; DNA: TGTGCCAGCAGCTTTCTAGGGAATCAGCCCCAGCATTTT; CDR3: CASSFLGNQPQHF
J: TRBJ1-3; D: TRBD1; size: few; V: TRBV5-1; DNA: TGCGCCAGCAGCTCTGGGACAGGGGTCATCTCTGGAAACACCATATATTTT; CDR3: CASSSGTGVISGNTIYF
J: TRBJ1-2; D: -; size: -; V: TRBV12-3/TRBV12-4; DNA: TGTGCCAGCAGTTTACCGGGACCAAGCTATGGCTACACCTTC; CDR3: CASSLPGPSYGYTF
J: TRBJ1-1; D: -; size: few; V: TRBV5-5; DNA: TGTGCCAGCAGCCCGGGATTGGGGGCGCGAACTGAAGCTTTCTTT; CDR3: CASSPGLGARTEAFF
J: TRBJ1-5; D: -; size: -; V: TRBV20-1; DNA: TGCAGTGAAACCTGGGTTGGCAATCAGCCCCAGCATTTT; CDR3: CSETWVGNQPQHF
J: TRBJ1-5; D: -; size: few; V: TRBV2; DNA: TGTGCCAGCAGCCTCCTGAGCCAGGGTAGTCAGCCCCAGCATTTT; CDR3: CASSLLSQGSQPQHF
J: TRBJ1-2; D: TRBD1; size: many; V: TRBV12-3/TRBV12-4; DNA: TGTGCCAGCAGTTTTGGGACAGGACGCGGCTACACCTTC; CDR3: CASSFGTGRGYTF
J: TRBJ1-6; D: TRBD1; size: -; V: TRBV10-3; DNA: TGTGCCATCAGTGAGTCTGCGACAGGGTCACCCCTCCACTTT; CDR3: CAISESATGSPLHF
J: TRBJ1-1; D: -; size: few; V: TRBV14; DNA: TGTGCCAGCAGCCACAGGGATCGATATATGAACACTGAAGCTTTCTTT; CDR3: CASSHRDRYMNTEAFF
J: TRBJ2-7; D: -; size: many; V: TRBV7-2; DNA: TGTGCCAGCAGCCCCGAATACGAGCAGTACTTC; CDR3: CASSPEYEQYF
J: TRBJ1-3; D: -; size: -; V: TRBV29-1; DNA: TGCAGCTTGAAGGCGACGAACTCTGGAAACACCATATATTTT; CDR3: CSLKATNSGNTIYF
J: TRBJ2-5; D: -; size: -; V: TRBV13; DNA: TGTGCCAGCAGTCACCCTTTAGAGACCCAGTACTTC; CDR3: CASSHPLETQYF
J: TRBJ1-1; D: -; size: few; V: TRBV29-1; DNA: TGCAGCTTATCAGTGGCACCTTTTTCGAACACTGAAGCTTTCTTT; CDR3: CSLSVAPFSNTEAFF
J: TRBJ2-7; D: TRBD2; size: many; V: TRBV7-8; DNA: TGTGCCAGCAGCCGCGGGAGCCCCTACGAGCAGTACTTC; CDR3: CASSRGSPYEQYF
J: TRBJ2-2; D: -; size: -; V: TRBV7-8; DNA: TGTGCCAGCAGCTTAGTGGGGCCCGGGGAGCTGTTTTTT; CDR3: CASSLVGPGELFF
J: TRBJ2-7; D: -; size: many; V: TRBV29-1; DNA: TGCAGCGTTGCCAATATGGACGTGACCTACGAGCAGTACTTC; CDR3: CSVANMDVTYEQYF
J: TRBJ1-2; D: TRBD1; size: -; V: TRBV7-2; DNA: TGTGCCAGCAGCTTTAACACCGGGACAGGGGGAACCTATGGCTACACCTTC; CDR3: CASSFNTGTGGTYGYTF
J: TRBJ1-2; D: TRBD1; size: -; V: TRBV7-2; DNA: TGTGCCAGCAGCTTGGGACAGTCTAACTATGGCCACACCTTC; CDR3: CASSLGQSNYGHTF
J: TRBJ1-1; D: -; size: few; V: TRBV6-6; DNA: TGTGCCAGCAGCGGAGGGATGAACACTGAAGCTTTCTTT; CDR3: CASSGGMNTEAFF
J: TRBJ2-5; D: -; size: many; V: TRBV2; DNA: TGTGCCAGCATCCGAAACATCCAAGAGACCCAGTACTTC; CDR3: CASIRNIQETQYF
J: TRBJ1-1; D: -; size: -; V: TRBV24-1; DNA: TGTGCCACCAGCTCCCGGGACGGTGAAGCTTTCTTT; CDR3: CATSSRDGEAFF
J: TRBJ1-1; D: -; size: -; V: TRBV29-1; DNA: TGCAGCGTTGATGTGGACAGGAACACTGAAGCTTTCTTT; CDR3: CSVDVDRNTEAFF
J: TRBJ2-2; D: TRBD2; size: -; V: TRBV29-1; DNA: TGCAGCGGGACTAGCGTCACCGGGGAGCTGTTTTTT; CDR3: CSGTSVTGELFF
J: TRBJ1-3; D: -; size: -; V: TRBV7-9; DNA: TGTGCCAGCAGCTTGACAGGCACCTCTGGAAACACCATATATTTT; CDR3: CASSLTGTSGNTIYF
J: TRBJ2-2; D: -; size: -; V: TRBV4-1; DNA: TGTGCCAGCAGCCAGGCTACCGGGAATAACAGGGAGCTGTTTTTT; CDR3: CASSQATGNNRELFF
J: TRBJ1-5; D: -; size: many; V: TRBV2; DNA: TGTGCCAGCAGTGAAGAGCGGACAGAGGACGGCCAGCCCCAGCATTTT; CDR3: CASSEERTEDGQPQHF
J: TRBJ2-7; D: -; size: -; V: TRBV7-2; DNA: TGTGCCAGCAGCTTAGTATCGAGCGAGCAGTACTTC; CDR3: CASSLVSSEQYF
J: TRBJ1-1; D: TRBD1; size: few; V: TRBV2; DNA: TGTGCCAGCAGAGAGGGACAGTTTGAAGCTTTCTTT; CDR3: CASREGQFEAFF
J: TRBJ1-1; D: -; size: -; V: TRBV11-1; DNA: TGTGCCAGCAGCGGAGCCGGGCGCACTGAAGCTTTCTTT; CDR3: CASSGAGRTEAFF
J: TRBJ2-5; D: -; size: few; V: TRBV7-8; DNA: TGTGCCAGCTCAGCATCCAGGGAGACCCAGTACTTC; CDR3: CASSASRETQYF
J: TRBJ1-3; D: -; size: -; V: TRBV7-9; DNA: TGTGCCAGCTCGGGGGGGGGCAACGGAAACACCATATATTTT; CDR3: CASSGGGNGNTIYF
J: TRBJ2-7; D: TRBD1; size: -; V: TRBV2; DNA: TGTGCCAGCAACAAGGGGACAGGGTCCTACGAGCAGTACTTC; CDR3: CASNKGTGSYEQYF
J: TRBJ1-2; D: -; size: few; V: TRBV20-1; DNA: TGCAGTGCTAGAGAGGTACAGGGCGGTGGCTACACCTTC; CDR3: CSAREVQGGGYTF
J: TRBJ1-6; D: -; size: -; V: TRBV6-5; DNA: TGTGCCAGCAGTTCCGTCGGTACAACAGGGAGCTCCTATAATTCACCCCTCCACTTT; CDR3: CASSSVGTTGSSYNSPLHF
J: TRBJ1-1; D: -; size: few; V: TRBV20-1; DNA: TGCAGTGCTTCCCCTCAGAACACTGAAGCTTTCTTT; CDR3: CSASPQNTEAFF
J: TRBJ1-5; D: -; size: -; V: TRBV19; DNA: TGTGCCAGTAGTACACAGGGTCTCGGCGGGCAGCCCCAGCATTTT; CDR3: CASSTQGLGGQPQHF
J: TRBJ1-2; D: -; size: once; V: TRBV5-4; DNA: TGTGCCAGCAGCTTGGCCGATTTCCCGGGCCGCTACTATCGCTACACCTTC; CDR3: CASSLADFPGRYYRYTF
J: TRBJ1-2; D: -; size: few; V: TRBV6-5; DNA: TGTGCCAGCAGTTACGACGGCGGGGTCTATGGCTACACCTTC; CDR3: CASSYDGGVYGYTF
J: TRBJ1-1; D: TRBD1; size: many; V: TRBV10-3; DNA: TGTGCCACCCGGGACAGAGAGAACACTGAAGCTTTCTTT; CDR3: CATRDRENTEAFF
J: TRBJ1-1; D: TRBD1; size: -; V: TRBV2; DNA: TGTGCCAGCAGTCAAACGTCCCAATTTCAGACAGGGGCGAGCACTGAAGCTTTCTTT; CDR3: CASSQTSQFQTGASTEAFF
J: TRBJ2-7; D: -; size: many; V: TRBV6-5; DNA: TGTGCCAGCAGTTACGGCCTCCTAAGCCACGAGCAGTACTTC; CDR3: CASSYGLLSHEQYF